This paragraph reports one T cell receptor (beta chain). Its specificity is not known. The source of the sample is a study of cytomegalovirus exposure and HLA in healthy donors. V was clipped by 0 bases and J by 4 bases, with 10 bases between them. From germline, CDR1 is LGHNA and CDR2 YSLEER. CDR3 length: 14 amino acids. Study-wide results and limits: Later, an analysis found that TCR clusters from the first cohort tended to co-occur in the 130 or so validation repertoires.

Profiling relied on immunoSEQ multiplex PCR, and the TCRdb table lists in-frame clones only, not all of them. The profile shows about 260,000 clones, about nine tenths of them singletons. This chain uses TRBV4-3 with TRBJ2-7; perhaps TRBD2 as D (6 bases). Sequenced sample: PBMCs. The origin of this receptor is a woman under 40 in good health and CMV-seronegative. The CDR3 is CASSQDMGGYEQYF. As DNA, the CDR3 is TGCGCCAGCAGCCAAGACATGGGGGGATACGAGCAGTACTTC.